The 14 T cell receptor beta chains in this list originate from one sample, sequenced in a study of T cells in Graves' hyperthyroidism and ophthalmopathy. RNA transcripts were the template for amplifying TCR beta CDR3 regions. First-round RT-PCR of the TCR CDR3 relied on the HTBI primer set. A single record per CDR3 protein comes from TCRdb applying MiXCR to the multiplex PCR reads. The data hold about 480,000 distinct CDR3 sequences, with over 13% observed a single time. Sequenced sample: blood. The source of these receptors is a woman aged 18-29 years with Graves' hyperthyroidism.

This clonotype was recorded at least ten times. The V gene is TRBV20-1, the J gene TRBJ1-6, with a tentative D call TRBD1 (6 bases). V lost 6 bases to trimming and J lost 9 bases, with 21 bases between them. CDR3 length equals 15 residues. Germline V lookup: CDR1 DFQATT, CDR2 SNEGSKA (reference sequence). This chain's CDR3 is CSAKQGDHTASPLHF. In DNA form, the CDR3 reads TGCAGTGCAAAACAGGGAGACCACACTGCTTCACCCCTCCACTTT.

This clonotype was picked up many times. The genes are TRBV28 and TRBJ2-1; 11 bases match TRBD2. The CDR3 runs to 18 residues. Germline-derived CDR1 and CDR2 are MDHEN and SYDVKM. Unmatched junction bases numbered 10, after V lost 5 bases and J lost 1 base. The CDR3 sequence: CASSPGTSGGYSYNEQFF. Here the CDR3 DNA reads TGTGCCAGCAGTCCCGGGACTAGCGGAGGATATTCCTACAATGAGCAGTTCTTC.

This clonotype turned up a few times. This sequence joins TRBV20-1 and TRBJ2-1, with D possibly matching TRBD1 (5 bases). The length of the CDR3 is 14 residues. V gave up 4 bases and J gave up 2 bases, with 12 bases separating them. Germline CDR1 is DFQATT and CDR2 is SNEGSKA (reference sequence). CDR3 loop: CSATGLVPYNEQFF. CDR3 in DNA: TGCAGTGCTACAGGGCTGGTCCCCTACAATGAGCAGTTCTTC.

At least ten counts were recorded for this clonotype. This chain connects TRBV6-2 or TRBV6-3 to TRBJ1-1, with D unclear. Between the trimmed V and J ends, which lost 7 bases and 1 base, there was a span of 10 bases. Per the germline V gene, CDR1 is MNHEY and CDR2 is SVGEGT. The CDR3 has 13 residues. The CDR3 loop is CASTRGGNTEAFF. The CDR3 DNA reads as TGTGCCAGCACCAGAGGTGGGAACACTGAAGCTTTCTTT.

The chain couples TRBV7-2 to TRBJ1-1; a possible D gene is TRBD1 (5 bases). The CDR3 spans 16 residues. Trimming cost V 4 bases and J 4 bases, with 19 bases left between them. The germline V gene has CDR1 SGHTA and CDR2 FQGNSA. In nucleotides, the CDR3 is TGTGCCAGCAGCTGGGAAGGGGCAGGGAGTCTCACTGAAGCTTTCTTT. Its translation: CASSWEGAGSLTEAFF.

This clonotype appeared many times. V is TRBV27 and J is TRBJ2-3; no clear D gene. Trimming removed 10 bases from V and 0 bases from J, with 14 bases in between. This CDR3 has 14 residues. Looked up from germline, CDR1 is MNHEY and CDR2 is SMNVEV (reference sequence). CDR3 protein: CATKGSRSTDTQYF. The CDR3 DNA reads as TGTGCCACCAAAGGTAGTAGGAGCACAGATACGCAGTATTTT.

This chain joins TRBV20-1 and TRBJ2-5; D possibly corresponds to TRBD1 (5 bases). The CDR3 is 12 residues long. V lost 8 bases and J lost 1, with 11 bases in between. Germline loops: CDR1 DFQATT, CDR2 SNEGSKA (reference sequence). For the CDR3, the DNA is TGCAGTCACGGACATGGCCAAGAGACCCAGTACTTC. Protein: CSHGHGQETQYF.

This clonotype was seen repeatedly, ten times or more. The genes are TRBV18 and TRBJ1-1, with D possibly matching TRBD1 (5 bases). The CDR3 has 13 residues. The V gene lost 6 bases and the J gene lost 1 base, with 9 bases spanning the gap. CDR1 is KGHSH, CDR2 LQKENI, per germline. CDR3 coding DNA: TGTGCCAGCTCTGGGGACGGGAACACTGAAGCTTTCTTT. Translation: CASSGDGNTEAFF.

This clonotype has ten or more counts. The gene calls are TRBV20-1 and TRBJ2-5; no firm D call. V lost 3 bases and J 0 bases, leaving 8 bases between the germline ends. This CDR3 comprises 13 residues. Germline CDR1 reads DFQATT; CDR2 reads SNEGSKA (reference sequence). The CDR3 protein is CSASVGYQETQYF. For the CDR3, the DNA is TGCAGTGCTAGTGTAGGGTACCAAGAGACCCAGTACTTC.

Only a few counts were recorded for this clonotype. The genes are TRBV3-1 and TRBJ2-1; 8 bases align to TRBD2. CDR1 and CDR2 (germline): LGHDT, YNNKEL (reference sequence). The V segment lost 4 bases and the J segment 6 bases; nucleotides outside the gene matches: 8. The CDR3 has 15 amino acids. The chain's CDR3 is CASSPPAGGSNEQFF. The CDR3 coding sequence is TGTGCCAGCAGCCCACCTGCGGGAGGCAGCAATGAGCAGTTCTTC.

CDR3 DNA: TGTGCCAGCAGCCAAGATGGAGCTCTGGGCAATCAGCCCCAGCATTTT. Translation: CASSQDGALGNQPQHF. The chain uses TRBV3-1 and TRBJ1-5; D remains ambiguous. V lost 0 bases and J lost 2, with 11 bases in between. Germline CDR1 is LGHDT and CDR2 is YNNKEL (reference sequence). CDR3 length: 16 residues.

At least ten counts were recorded for this clonotype. V usage is TRBV3-1 and J usage is TRBJ2-3; 10 nucleotides match TRBD2. CDR3 length equals 14 residues. Germline CDR1 LGHDT, CDR2 YNNKEL (reference sequence). J was trimmed by 4 bases and V by 5 bases; bases with no gene match: 3. Here the CDR3 reads CASSVAGGSDTQYF. Written as DNA, the CDR3 is TGTGCCAGCAGCGTAGCGGGAGGCTCAGATACGCAGTATTTT.

This clonotype was recorded a few times. This rearrangement joins TRBV19 to TRBJ2-7, with 10 bases identical to TRBD1. Trimming took 6 bases from V and 3 from J; bases not matched to a gene: 11. This CDR3 is built from 16 residues. The germline CDR1 and CDR2 sequences are LNHDA and SQIVND (reference sequence). The CDR3: CASSTFSGQGLYEQYF. The DNA for the CDR3 is TGTGCCAGTAGCACTTTCTCGGGACAGGGGCTCTACGAGCAGTACTTC.

This clonotype was counted at least ten times. CDR3 residues: CASSQRGVYNEQFF. CDR3 nucleotide sequence: TGTGCCAGCAGCCAACGGGGGGTATACAATGAGCAGTTCTTC. The gene calls are TRBV12-3 or TRBV12-4 and TRBJ2-1, with 7 bases matching TRBD2. The CDR3 is 14 residues long. Trimming took 6 bases from V and 4 from J; bases not matched to a gene: 6.